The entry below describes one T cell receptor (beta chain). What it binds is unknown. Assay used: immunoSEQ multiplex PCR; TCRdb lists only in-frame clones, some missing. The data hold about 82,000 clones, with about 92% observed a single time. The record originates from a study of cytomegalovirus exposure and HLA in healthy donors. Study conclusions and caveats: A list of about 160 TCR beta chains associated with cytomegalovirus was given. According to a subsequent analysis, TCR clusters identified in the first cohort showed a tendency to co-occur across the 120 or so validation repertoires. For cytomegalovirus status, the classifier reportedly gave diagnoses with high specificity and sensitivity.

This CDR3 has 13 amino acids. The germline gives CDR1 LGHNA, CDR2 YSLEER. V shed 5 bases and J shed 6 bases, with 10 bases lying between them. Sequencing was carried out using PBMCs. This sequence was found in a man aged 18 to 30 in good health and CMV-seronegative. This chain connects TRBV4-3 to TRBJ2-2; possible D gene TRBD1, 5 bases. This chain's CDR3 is CASSVTGAGELFF. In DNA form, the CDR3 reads TGCGCCAGCAGCGTAACAGGCGCCGGGGAGCTGTTTTTT.